The clone carrying this TCR beta chain was seen many times. Its antigen is currently unknown. Template material for amplifying TCR beta CDR3 regions consisted of RNA transcripts. TCR CDR3 underwent first-round RT-PCR with the HTBI primer set. TCRdb re-called the multiplex PCR reads with MiXCR, one entry per CDR3 protein. The sample yields around 390,000 distinct CDR3 sequences, roughly 14% seen once. Trimming at V came to 6 bases and at J to 2 bases, leaving 7 bases not matched to a gene. This CDR3 spans 15 amino acids. This entry belongs to a study of T cells in Graves' hyperthyroidism and ophthalmopathy. The wider study: Any treatment followed the collection of peripheral blood at initial diagnosis.

Broader study findings: Most expanded thyroid clonotypes above 0.001 also appeared in blood.

The cohort's ophthalmopathy patients, a group with duration under 3 months, had a Clinical Activity Score of at least 3 and a NOSPECS grade of at least 4. Exclusions: uncontrolled infection, other autoimmune disease, pregnancy, lactation. The chain carries TRBV12-3 or TRBV12-4 and TRBJ2-1; 7 nucleotides agree with TRBD1. Source material: blood. The receptor comes from a woman between 25 and 40 years old with Graves' ophthalmopathy. The CDR3 here is CASRTQGRTYNEQFF. The DNA of the CDR3 is TGTGCCAGCAGAACACAGGGGAGAACCTACAATGAGCAGTTCTTC.